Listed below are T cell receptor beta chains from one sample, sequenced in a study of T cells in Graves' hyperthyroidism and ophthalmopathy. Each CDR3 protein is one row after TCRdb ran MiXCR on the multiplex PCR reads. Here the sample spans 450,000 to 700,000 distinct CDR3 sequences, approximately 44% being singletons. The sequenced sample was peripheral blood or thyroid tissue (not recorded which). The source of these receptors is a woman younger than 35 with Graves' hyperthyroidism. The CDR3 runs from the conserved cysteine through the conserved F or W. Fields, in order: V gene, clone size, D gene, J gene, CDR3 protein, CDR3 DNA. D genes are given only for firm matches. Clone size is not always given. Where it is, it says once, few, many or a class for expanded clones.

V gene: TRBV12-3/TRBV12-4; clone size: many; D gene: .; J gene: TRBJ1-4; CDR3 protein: CASSWDSPTNEKLFF; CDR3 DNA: TGTGCCAGCAGTTGGGACTCTCCAACTAATGAAAAACTGTTTTTT
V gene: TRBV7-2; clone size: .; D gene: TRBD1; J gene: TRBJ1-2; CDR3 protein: CASSILTGGRGYTF; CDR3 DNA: TGTGCCAGCAGCATACTGACAGGGGGCAGGGGCTACACCTTC
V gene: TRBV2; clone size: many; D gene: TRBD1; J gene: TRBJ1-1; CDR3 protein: CASSGQGAFNTEAFF; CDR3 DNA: TGTGCCAGTTCCGGACAGGGGGCTTTTAACACTGAAGCTTTCTTT
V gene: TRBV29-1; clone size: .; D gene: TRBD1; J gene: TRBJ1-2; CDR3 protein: CSVARDRGGFGYTF; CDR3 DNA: TGCAGCGTTGCCCGGGACAGAGGGGGGTTTGGCTACACCTTC
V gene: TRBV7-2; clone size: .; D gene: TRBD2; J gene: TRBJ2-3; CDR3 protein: CASSLEGTSGSTADTQYF; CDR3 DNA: TGTGCCAGCAGCTTAGAGGGGACTAGCGGGAGTACCGCAGATACGCAGTATTTT
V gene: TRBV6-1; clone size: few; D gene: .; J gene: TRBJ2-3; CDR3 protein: CASSEALPDTQYF; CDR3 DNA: TGTGCCAGCAGTGAAGCGCTTCCGGATACGCAGTATTTT
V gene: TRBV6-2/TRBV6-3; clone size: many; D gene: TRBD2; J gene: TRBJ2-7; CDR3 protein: CAISGMGEQYF; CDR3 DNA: TGTGCCATTAGCGGGATGGGTGAGCAGTACTTC
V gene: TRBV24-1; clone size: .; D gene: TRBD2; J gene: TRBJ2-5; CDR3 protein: CATSDTTSLEETQYF; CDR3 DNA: TGTGCCACCAGTGATACGACTAGCCTGGAGGAGACCCAGTACTTC
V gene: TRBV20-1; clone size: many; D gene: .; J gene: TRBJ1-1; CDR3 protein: CSANRDTEAFF; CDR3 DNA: TGCAGTGCTAACCGGGACACTGAAGCTTTCTTT
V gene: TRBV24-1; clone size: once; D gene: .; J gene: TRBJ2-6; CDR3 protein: CATSEAGTNVLTF; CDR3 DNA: TGTGCCACCAGTGAGGCGGGGACCAACGTCCTGACTTTC
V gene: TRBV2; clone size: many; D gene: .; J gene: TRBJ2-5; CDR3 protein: CASSATGQETQYF; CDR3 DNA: TGTGCCAGCAGCGCGACAGGACAAGAGACCCAGTACTTC
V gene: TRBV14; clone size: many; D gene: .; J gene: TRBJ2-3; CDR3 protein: CASSPWDSTDTQYF; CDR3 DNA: TGTGCCAGCAGCCCTTGGGACAGCACAGATACGCAGTATTTT
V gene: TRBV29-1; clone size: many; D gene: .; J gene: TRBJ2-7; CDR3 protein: CSVEVWADYEQYF; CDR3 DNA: TGCAGCGTTGAAGTGTGGGCCGACTACGAGCAGTACTTC
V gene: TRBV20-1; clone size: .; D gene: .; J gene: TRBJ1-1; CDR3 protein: CSLDPEVPEAFF; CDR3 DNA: TGCAGCTTAGACCCCGAGGTACCTGAAGCTTTCTTT
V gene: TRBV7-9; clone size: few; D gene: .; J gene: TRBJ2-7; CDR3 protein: CASSYSGGYEQYF; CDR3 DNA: TGTGCCAGCAGTTACTCTGGGGGTTACGAGCAGTACTTC
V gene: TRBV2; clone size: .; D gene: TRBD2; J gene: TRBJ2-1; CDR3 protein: CASSEARASGYNEQFF; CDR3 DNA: TGTGCCAGCAGTGAAGCTAGGGCTAGCGGGTACAATGAGCAGTTCTTC
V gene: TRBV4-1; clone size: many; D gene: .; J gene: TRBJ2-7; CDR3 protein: CASSRETGIEQYF; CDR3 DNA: TGCGCCAGCAGCCGAGAAACAGGGATCGAGCAGTACTTC
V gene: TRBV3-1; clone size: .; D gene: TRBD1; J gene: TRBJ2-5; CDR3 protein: CASSRGTAEETQYF; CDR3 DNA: TGTGCCAGCAGCCGAGGGACAGCAGAAGAGACCCAGTACTTC
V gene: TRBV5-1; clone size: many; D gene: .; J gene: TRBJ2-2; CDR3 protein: CASSLTGTPYTGELFF; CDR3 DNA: TGCGCCAGCAGCTTGACCGGGACTCCGTACACCGGGGAGCTGTTTTTT
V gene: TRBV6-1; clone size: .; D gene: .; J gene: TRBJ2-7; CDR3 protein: CASSLFWGNNYEQYF; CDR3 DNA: TGTGCCAGCAGCCTCTTCTGGGGGAATAACTACGAGCAGTACTTC
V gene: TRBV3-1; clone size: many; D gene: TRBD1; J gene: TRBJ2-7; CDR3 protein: CASSHQGAPNYEQYF; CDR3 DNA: TGTGCCAGCAGCCATCAGGGGGCGCCTAACTACGAGCAGTACTTC
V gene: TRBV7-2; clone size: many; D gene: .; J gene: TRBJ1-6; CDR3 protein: CASSLDRRFRSPLHF; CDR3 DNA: TGTGCCAGCAGCTTAGATCGACGGTTTCGGTCACCCCTCCACTTT
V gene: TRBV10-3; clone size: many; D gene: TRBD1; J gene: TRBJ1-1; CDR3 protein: CAISEGTGVGDTEAFF; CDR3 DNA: TGTGCCATCAGTGAGGGCACAGGGGTGGGGGACACTGAAGCTTTCTTT
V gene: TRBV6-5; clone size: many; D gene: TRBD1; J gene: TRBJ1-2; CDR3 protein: CASKLDRGDYGYTF; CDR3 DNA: TGTGCCAGCAAACTCGACAGGGGTGACTATGGCTACACCTTC
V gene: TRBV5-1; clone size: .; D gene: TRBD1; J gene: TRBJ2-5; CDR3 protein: CASSSTGGRTGETQYF; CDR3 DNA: TGCGCCAGCAGCTCTACAGGGGGCAGGACCGGGGAGACCCAGTACTTC
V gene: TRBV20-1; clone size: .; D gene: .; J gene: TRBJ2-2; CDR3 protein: CRGQFFGELFF; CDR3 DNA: .
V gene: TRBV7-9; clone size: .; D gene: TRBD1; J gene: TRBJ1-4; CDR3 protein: CASSLLGTDEKLFF; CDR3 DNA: TGTGCCAGCAGCTTATTGGGGACAGATGAAAAACTGTTTTTT
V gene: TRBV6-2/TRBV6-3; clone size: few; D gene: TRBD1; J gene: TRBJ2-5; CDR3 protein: CASSDSDRGQGETQYF; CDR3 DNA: TGTGCCAGCAGTGACTCGGACAGGGGGCAGGGAGAGACCCAGTACTTC
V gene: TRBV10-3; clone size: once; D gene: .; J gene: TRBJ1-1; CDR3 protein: CAITEGRGDTEAFF; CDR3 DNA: TGTGCCATCACCGAAGGGAGGGGTGACACTGAAGCTTTCTTT
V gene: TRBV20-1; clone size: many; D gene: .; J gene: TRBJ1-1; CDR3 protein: CSARFSEAFF; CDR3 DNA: TGCAGTGCTAGGTTCTCTGAAGCTTTCTTT
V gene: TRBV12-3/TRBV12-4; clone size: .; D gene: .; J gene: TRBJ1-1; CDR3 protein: CASNAGRVFGLAEAFF; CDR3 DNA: TGTGCCAGCAACGCCGGGAGGGTTTTCGGGTTAGCTGAAGCTTTCTTT
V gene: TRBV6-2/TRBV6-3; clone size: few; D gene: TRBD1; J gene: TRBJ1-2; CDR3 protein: CASSSRDRGGGYTF; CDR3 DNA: TGTGCCAGCAGTTCCCGGGACAGGGGAGGTGGCTACACCTTC
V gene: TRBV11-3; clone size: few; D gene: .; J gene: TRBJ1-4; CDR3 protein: CASSYRQMNEKLFF; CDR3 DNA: TGTGCCAGCAGTTACCGACAGATGAATGAAAAACTGTTTTTT
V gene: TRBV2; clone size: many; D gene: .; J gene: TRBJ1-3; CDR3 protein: CATGVGTSGNTIYF; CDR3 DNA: TGTGCCACCGGAGTAGGAACCTCTGGAAACACCATATATTTT
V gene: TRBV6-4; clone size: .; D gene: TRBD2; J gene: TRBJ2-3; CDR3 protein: CASSYGAGGTDTQYF; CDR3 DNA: TGTGCCAGCAGTTACGGGGCGGGAGGCACAGATACGCAGTATTTT
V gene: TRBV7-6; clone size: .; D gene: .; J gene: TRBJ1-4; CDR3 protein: CASLGGATNEKLFF; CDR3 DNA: TGTGCCAGCTTAGGGGGGGCAACTAATGAAAAACTGTTTTTT
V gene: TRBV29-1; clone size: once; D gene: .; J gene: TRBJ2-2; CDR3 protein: CSVERGLNTGELFF; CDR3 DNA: TGCAGCGTTGAAAGGGGATTGAACACCGGGGAGCTGTTTTTT
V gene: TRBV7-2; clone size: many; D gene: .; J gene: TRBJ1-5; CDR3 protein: CASSFLSSGNNQPQHF; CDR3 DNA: TGTGCCAGCAGCTTCCTCAGTTCGGGAAACAATCAGCCCCAGCATTTT
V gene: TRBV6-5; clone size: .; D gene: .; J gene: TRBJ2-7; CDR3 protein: CASSYLGGDSYEQYF; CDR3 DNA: TGTGCCAGCAGTTACCTCGGAGGGGACAGCTACGAGCAGTACTTC
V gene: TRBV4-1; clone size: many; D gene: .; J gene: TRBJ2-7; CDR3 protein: CASSQAATYEQYF; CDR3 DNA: TGCGCCAGCAGCCAAGCCGCGACCTACGAGCAGTACTTC
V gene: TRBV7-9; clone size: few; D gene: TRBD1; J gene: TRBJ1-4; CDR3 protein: CASSLTGMVKLFF; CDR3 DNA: TGTGCCAGCAGCTTGACAGGGATGGTCAAACTGTTTTTT
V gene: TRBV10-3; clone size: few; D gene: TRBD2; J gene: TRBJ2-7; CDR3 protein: CAISEGSGRNEQYF; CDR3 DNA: TGTGCCATCAGTGAGGGGAGCGGGAGAAACGAGCAGTACTTC
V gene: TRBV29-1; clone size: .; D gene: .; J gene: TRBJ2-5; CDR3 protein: CSVVGDGETQYF; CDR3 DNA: TGCAGCGTTGTAGGGGATGGGGAGACCCAGTACTTC
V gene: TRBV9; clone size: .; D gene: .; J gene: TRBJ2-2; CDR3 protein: CASSQEEGRYELFF; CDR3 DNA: TGTGCCAGCAGCCAAGAGGAGGGGCGGTACGAGCTGTTTTTT